Listed below are T cell receptor beta chains from one sample, sequenced in a study of T cell clonotyping in hematopoietic cell transplantation. The repertoire was sequenced with immunoSEQ multiplex PCR; TCRdb's copy has only in-frame clones and lacks some. Here the sample spans 5,500 to 8,000 clones, about 96% being singletons. The material was PBMCs, obtained 30 days after allogeneic stem cell transplant. These receptor sequences come from a male patient aged 35-55 years who had an allogeneic stem cell transplant from a related donor, so the T cells may come from the graft donor. Some clones in this sample may be carry-over from other donors' samples. Each CDR3 is given with its conserved first and last residue. The order of the fields is J gene, V gene, CDR3 length, clone size, CDR3 protein. The size entry is marked missing in some rows and otherwise reads once, few, many or a size class.

TRBJ1-6 TRBV28 15 . CASMGTGIANSPLHF
TRBJ2-7 TRBV11-2 12 . CASSPSVAKQYF
TRBJ2-3 TRBV28 15 . CASSLAVKGTDTQYF
TRBJ1-5 TRBV21-1 16 once CASSKVSTGEGGPQHF
TRBJ1-5 TRBV29-1 13 . CSVEDGWGQPQHF
TRBJ2-5 TRBV29-1 14 once CSVDIWGAEETQYF
TRBJ1-2 TRBV11-2 12 . CASSKENYGYTF
TRBJ1-5 TRBV19 17 . CASSIGQLGQNNQPQHF
TRBJ1-2 TRBV12-2 15 . CASRLGTVNRDGYTF
TRBJ1-3 TRBV11-2 15 . CASSRDRFSGNTIYF
TRBJ2-5 TRBV4-1 15 . CASSQPLGGQETQYF
TRBJ1-2 TRBV10-3 14 . CAISGWDSNYGYTF
TRBJ2-7 TRBV5-6 13 . CASSLVDNYEQYF
TRBJ1-1 TRBV10-3 13 . CAIRGQGNTEAFF
TRBJ2-1 TRBV2 13 once CASRFSGNNEQFF
TRBJ2-7 TRBV7-9 15 . CASSSRTGLAYEQYF
TRBJ1-2 TRBV30 14 . CAWIKQGSSYGYTF
TRBJ1-2 TRBV10-3 13 once CASSPGRVNGYTF
TRBJ2-7 TRBV29-1 15 once CSAREDLRTRSEQYF
TRBJ2-1 TRBV7-6 14 . CASSPRLESDEQFF